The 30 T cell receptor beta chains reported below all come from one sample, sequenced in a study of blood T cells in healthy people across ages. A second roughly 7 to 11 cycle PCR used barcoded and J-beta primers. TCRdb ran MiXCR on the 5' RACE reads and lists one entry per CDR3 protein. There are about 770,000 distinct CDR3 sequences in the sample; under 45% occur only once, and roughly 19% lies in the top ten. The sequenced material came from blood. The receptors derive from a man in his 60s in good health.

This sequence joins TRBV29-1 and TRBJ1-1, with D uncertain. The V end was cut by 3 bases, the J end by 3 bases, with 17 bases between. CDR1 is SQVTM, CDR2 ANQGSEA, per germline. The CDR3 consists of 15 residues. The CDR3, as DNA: TGCAGCGTTGATCCCGTGACCCCTAAGGACACTGAAGCTTTCTTT. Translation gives CSVDPVTPKDTEAFF.

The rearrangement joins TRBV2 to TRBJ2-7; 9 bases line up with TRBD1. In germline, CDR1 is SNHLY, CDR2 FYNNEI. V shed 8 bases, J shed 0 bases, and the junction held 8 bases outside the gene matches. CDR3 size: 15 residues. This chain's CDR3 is CASRAGTGLSYEQYF. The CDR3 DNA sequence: TGTGCCAGCCGGGCCGGGACAGGGCTCTCCTACGAGCAGTACTTC.

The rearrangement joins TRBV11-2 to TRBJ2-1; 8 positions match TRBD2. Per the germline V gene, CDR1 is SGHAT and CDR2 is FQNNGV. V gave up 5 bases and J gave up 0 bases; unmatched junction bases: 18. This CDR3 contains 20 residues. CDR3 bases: TGTGCCAGCAGCCAGGGCTCCGGGGGGGAGTTTCAAAGCTCCTACAATGAGCAGTTCTTC. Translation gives CASSQGSGGEFQSSYNEQFF.

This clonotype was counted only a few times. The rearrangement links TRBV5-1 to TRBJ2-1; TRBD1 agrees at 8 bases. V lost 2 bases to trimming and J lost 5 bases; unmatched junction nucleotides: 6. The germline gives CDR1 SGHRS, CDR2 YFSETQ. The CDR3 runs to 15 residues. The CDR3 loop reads CASSFWTGLNNEQFF. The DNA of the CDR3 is TGCGCCAGCAGCTTCTGGACAGGGTTGAACAATGAGCAGTTCTTC.

CDR3 in DNA: TGTGCCAGCAGTTTTCGGCGCGGGGACCCCGTGGGTCAAGAGACCCAGTACTTC. Protein sequence: CASSFRRGDPVGQETQYF. The gene calls are TRBV28 and TRBJ2-5, with D possibly being TRBD2 (6 bases). CDR3 length equals 18 residues. Germline V lookup: CDR1 MDHEN, CDR2 SYDVKM. V shed 3 bases and J shed 2 bases, with 22 bases lying between them.

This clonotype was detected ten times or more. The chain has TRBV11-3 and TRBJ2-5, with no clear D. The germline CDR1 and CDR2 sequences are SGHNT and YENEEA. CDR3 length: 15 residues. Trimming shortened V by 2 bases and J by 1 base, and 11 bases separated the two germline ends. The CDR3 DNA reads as TGTGCCAGCAGCTTATCCCTGGTGTCCCAAGAGACCCAGTACTTC. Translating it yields CASSLSLVSQETQYF. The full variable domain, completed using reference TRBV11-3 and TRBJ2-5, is EAGVVQSPRYKIIEKKQPVAFWCNPISGHNTLYWYLQNLGQGPELLIRYENEEAVDDSQLPKDRFSAERLKGVDSTLKIQPAELGDSAVYLCASSLSLVSQETQYFGPGTRLLVL.

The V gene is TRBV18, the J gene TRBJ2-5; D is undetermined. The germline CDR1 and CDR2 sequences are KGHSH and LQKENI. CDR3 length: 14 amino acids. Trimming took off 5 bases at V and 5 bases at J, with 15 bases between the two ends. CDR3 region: CASSNGYRVETQYF. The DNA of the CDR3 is TGTGCCAGCTCAAATGGTTACCGGGTGGAGACCCAGTACTTC.

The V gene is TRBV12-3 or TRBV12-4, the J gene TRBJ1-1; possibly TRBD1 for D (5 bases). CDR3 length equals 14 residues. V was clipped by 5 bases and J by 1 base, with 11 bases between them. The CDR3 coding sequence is TGTGCCAGCAGTCCCGCGGGGGGGAACACTGAAGCTTTCTTT. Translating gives CASSPAGGNTEAFF.

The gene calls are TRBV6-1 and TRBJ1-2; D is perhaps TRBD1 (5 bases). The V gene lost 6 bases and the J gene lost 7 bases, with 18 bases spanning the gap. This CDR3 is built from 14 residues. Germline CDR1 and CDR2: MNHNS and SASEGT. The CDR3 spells CASRDWRPQGGYTF. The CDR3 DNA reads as TGTGCCAGCAGAGATTGGAGGCCCCAGGGTGGCTACACCTTC.

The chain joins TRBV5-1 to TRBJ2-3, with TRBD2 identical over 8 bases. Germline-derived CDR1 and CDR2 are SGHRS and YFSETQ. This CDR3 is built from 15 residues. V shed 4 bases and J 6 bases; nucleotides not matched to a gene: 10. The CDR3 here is CASSLGGGLVDTQYF. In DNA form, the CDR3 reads TGCGCCAGCAGCCTGGGCGGGGGGCTGGTGGATACGCAGTATTTT. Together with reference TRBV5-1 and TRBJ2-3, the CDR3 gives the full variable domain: KAGVTQTPRYLIKTRGQQVTLSCSPISGHRSVSWYQQTPGQGLQFLFEYFSETQRNKGNFPGRFSGRQFSNSRSEMNVSTLELGDSALYLCASSLGGGLVDTQYFGPGTRLTVL.

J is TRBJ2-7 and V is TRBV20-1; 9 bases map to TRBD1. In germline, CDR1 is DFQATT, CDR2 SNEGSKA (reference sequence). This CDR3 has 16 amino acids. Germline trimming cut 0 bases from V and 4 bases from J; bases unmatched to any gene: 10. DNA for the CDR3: TGCAGTGCTAGAGATCGTAGGGGACAGGGCCTATACGAGCAGTACTTC. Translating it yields CSARDRRGQGLYEQYF.

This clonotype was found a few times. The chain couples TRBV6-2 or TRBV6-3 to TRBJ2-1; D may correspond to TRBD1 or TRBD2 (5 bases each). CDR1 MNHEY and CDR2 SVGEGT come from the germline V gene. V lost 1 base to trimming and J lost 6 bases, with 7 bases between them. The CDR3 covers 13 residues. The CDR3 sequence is CASSYFGGNEQFF. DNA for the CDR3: TGTGCCAGCAGTTACTTTGGGGGCAATGAGCAGTTCTTC.

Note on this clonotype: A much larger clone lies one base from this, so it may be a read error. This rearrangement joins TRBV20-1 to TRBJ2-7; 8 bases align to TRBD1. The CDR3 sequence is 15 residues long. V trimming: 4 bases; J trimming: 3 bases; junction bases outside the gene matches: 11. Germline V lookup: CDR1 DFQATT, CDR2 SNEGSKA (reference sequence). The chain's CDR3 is CSAIEIQGAIYEQYF. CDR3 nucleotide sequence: TGCAGTGCTATTGAGATCCAGGGGGCTATCTACGAGCAGTACTTC.

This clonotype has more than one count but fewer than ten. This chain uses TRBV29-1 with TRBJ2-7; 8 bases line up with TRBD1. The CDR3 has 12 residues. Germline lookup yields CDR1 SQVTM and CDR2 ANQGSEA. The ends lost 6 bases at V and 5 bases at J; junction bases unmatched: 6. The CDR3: CSVRTGWDEQYF. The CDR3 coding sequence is TGCAGCGTGAGGACAGGGTGGGACGAGCAGTACTTC.

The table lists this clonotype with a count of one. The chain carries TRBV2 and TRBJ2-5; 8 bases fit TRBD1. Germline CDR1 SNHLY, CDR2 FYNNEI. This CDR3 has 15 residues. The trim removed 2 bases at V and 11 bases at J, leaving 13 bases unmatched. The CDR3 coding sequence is TGTGCCAGCAGTGAAATGGGGGACAGGTACAATGAGCAGTACTTC. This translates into CASSEMGDRYNEQYF.

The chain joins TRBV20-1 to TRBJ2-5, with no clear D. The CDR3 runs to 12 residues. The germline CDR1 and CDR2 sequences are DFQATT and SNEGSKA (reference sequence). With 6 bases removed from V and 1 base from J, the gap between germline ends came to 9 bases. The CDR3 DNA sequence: TGCAGTGCCCCTCTGGGCCAAGAGACCCAGTACTTC. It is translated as CSAPLGQETQYF.

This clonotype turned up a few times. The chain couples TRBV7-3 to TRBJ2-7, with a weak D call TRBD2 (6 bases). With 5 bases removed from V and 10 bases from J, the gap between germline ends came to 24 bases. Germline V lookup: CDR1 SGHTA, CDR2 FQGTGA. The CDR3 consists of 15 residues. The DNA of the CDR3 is TGTGCCAGCAGCCCGGAGGGGCGCCGAGAGGATACCCAGTACTTC. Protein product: CASSPEGRREDTQYF.

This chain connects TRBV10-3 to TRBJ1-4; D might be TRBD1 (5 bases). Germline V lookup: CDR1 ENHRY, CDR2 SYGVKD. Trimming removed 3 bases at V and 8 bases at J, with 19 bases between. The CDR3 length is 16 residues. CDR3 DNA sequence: TGTGCCATCAGTGAAAACGTAGGCGGGACTTCCGAAAAACTGTTTTTT. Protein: CAISENVGGTSEKLFF.

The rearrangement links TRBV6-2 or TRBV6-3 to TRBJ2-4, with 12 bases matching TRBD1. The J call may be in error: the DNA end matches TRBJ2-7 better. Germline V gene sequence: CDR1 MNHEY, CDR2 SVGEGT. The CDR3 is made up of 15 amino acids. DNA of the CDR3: TGTGCCAGCAGTCCAATGGGGACAGGGGGCGACGAGCAGTACTTC. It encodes CASSPMGTGGDEQYF.

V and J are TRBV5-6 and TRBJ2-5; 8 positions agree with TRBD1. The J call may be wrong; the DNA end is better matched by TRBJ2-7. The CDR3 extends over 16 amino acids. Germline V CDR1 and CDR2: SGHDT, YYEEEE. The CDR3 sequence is CASSFPTQRRGREQYF. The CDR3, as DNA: TGTGCCAGCAGCTTCCCTACACAACGCAGGGGGCGCGAGCAGTACTTC.

CDR3 residues: CASSRSGTQNYGYTF. The CDR3 DNA sequence: TGTGCCAGCTCACGTTCCGGGACGCAGAACTATGGCTACACCTTC. The V call is TRBV18, the J call TRBJ1-2, with D tentatively TRBD1 (5 bases). The V gene's germline CDR1 is KGHSH and CDR2 LQKENI. This CDR3 comprises 15 residues. The V gene lost 4 bases and the J gene lost 2 bases, with 14 bases spanning the gap.

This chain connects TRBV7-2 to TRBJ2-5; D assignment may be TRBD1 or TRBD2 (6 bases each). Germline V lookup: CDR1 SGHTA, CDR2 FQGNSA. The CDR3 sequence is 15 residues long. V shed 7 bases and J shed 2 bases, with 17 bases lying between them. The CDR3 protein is CASTKGGRIQETQYF. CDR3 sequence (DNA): TGTGCCAGCACCAAGGGGGGCCGAATACAAGAGACCCAGTACTTC.

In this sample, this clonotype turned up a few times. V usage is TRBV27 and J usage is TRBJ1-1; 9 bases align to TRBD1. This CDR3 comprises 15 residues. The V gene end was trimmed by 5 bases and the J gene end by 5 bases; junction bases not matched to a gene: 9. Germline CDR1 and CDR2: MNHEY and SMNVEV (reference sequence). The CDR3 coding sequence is TGTGCCAGCAGTGCCGCCGGGACAGGGCGAACTGAAGCTTTCTTT. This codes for CASSAAGTGRTEAFF.

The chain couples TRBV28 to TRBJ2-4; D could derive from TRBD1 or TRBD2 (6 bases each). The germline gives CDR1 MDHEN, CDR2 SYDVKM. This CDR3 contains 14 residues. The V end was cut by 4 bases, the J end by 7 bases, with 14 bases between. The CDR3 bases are TGTGCCAGCAGTTCCCGGGGGCACACGAACATTCAGTACTTC. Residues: CASSSRGHTNIQYF. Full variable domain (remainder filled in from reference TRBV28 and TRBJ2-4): DVKVTQSSRYLVKRTGEKVFLECVQDMDHENMFWYRQDPGLGLRLIYFSYDVKMKEKGDIPEGYSVSREKKERFSLILESASTNQTSMYLCASSSRGHTNIQYFGAGTRLSVL.

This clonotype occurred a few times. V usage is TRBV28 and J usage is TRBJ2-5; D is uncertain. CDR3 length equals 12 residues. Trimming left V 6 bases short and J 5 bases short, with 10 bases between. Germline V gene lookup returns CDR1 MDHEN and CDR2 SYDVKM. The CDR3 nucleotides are TGTGCCAGCAGGACCCCCGCGGAGACCCAGTACTTC. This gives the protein CASRTPAETQYF.

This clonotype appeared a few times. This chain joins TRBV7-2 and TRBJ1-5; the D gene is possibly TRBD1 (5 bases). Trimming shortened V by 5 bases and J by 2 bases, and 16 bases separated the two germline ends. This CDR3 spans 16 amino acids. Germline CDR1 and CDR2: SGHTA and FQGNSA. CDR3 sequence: CASSEGRVRGNQPQHF. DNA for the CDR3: TGTGCCAGCAGCGAAGGCAGGGTTAGGGGCAATCAGCCCCAGCATTTT.

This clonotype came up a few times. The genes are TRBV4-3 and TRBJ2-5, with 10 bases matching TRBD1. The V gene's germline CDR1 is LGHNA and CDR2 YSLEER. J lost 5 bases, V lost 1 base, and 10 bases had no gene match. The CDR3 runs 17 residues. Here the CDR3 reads CASSQGPGQGIVETQYF. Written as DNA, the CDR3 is TGCGCCAGCAGCCAAGGCCCGGGACAGGGGATCGTGGAGACCCAGTACTTC.

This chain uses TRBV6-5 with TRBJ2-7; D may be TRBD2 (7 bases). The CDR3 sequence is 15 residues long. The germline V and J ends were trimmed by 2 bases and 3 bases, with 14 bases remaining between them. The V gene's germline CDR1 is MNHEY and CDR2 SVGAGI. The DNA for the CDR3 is TGTGCCAGCAGTTACACGGGGGGCTCGCGCTACGAGCAGTACTTC. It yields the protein CASSYTGGSRYEQYF.

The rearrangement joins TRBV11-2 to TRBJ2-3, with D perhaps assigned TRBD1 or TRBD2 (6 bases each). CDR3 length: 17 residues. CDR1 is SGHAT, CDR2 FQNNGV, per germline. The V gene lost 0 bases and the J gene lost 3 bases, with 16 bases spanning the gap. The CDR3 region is CASSLEFGQGRTDTQYF. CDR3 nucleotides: TGTGCCAGCAGCTTAGAATTCGGGCAGGGGAGGACAGATACGCAGTATTTT.

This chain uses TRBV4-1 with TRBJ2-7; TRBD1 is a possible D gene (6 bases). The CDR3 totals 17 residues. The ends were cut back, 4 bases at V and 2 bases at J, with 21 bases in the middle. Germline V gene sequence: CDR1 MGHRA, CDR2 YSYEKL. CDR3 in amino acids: CASSPGLGQFAPYEQYF. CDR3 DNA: TGCGCCAGCAGCCCAGGCCTCGGACAGTTTGCACCCTACGAGCAGTACTTC.